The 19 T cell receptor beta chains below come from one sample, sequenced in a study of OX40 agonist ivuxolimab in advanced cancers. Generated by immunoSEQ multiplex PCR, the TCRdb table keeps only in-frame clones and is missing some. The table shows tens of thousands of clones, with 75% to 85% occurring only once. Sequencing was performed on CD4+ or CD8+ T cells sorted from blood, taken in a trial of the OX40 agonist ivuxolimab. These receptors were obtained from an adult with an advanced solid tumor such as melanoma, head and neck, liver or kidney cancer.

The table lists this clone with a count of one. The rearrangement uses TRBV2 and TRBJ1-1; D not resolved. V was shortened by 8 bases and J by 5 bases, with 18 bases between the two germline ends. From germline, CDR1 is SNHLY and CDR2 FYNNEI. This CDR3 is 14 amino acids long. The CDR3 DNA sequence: TGTGCCAGCCAAGCCCGCGCCTACCCTACTGAAGCTTTCTTT. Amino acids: CASQARAYPTEAFF.

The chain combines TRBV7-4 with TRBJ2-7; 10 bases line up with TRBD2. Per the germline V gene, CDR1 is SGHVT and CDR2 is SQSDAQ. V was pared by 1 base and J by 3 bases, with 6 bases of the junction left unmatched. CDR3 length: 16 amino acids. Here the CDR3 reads CASSLVGLAGVYEQYF. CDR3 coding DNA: TGTGCCAGCAGCTTAGTGGGTCTAGCGGGGGTCTACGAGCAGTACTTC.

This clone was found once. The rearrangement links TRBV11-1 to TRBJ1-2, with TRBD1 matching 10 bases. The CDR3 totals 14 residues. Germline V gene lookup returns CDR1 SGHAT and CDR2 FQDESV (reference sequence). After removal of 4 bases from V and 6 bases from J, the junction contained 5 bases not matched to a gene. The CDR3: CASSSPGTGDGYTF. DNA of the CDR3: TGTGCCAGCAGCTCTCCCGGGACAGGGGATGGCTACACCTTC.

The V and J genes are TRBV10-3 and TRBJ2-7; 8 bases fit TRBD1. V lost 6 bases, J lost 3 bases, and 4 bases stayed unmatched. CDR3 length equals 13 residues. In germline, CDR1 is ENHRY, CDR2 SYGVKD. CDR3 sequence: CAIRQDRDYEQYF. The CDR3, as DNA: TGTGCCATCAGGCAGGACAGGGACTACGAGCAGTACTTC.

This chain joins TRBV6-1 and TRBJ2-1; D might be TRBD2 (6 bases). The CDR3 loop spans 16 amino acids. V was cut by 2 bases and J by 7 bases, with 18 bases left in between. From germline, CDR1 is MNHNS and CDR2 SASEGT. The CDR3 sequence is CASSESDRGLWNEQFF. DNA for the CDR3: TGTGCCAGCAGTGAATCTGATAGGGGACTTTGGAATGAGCAGTTCTTC.

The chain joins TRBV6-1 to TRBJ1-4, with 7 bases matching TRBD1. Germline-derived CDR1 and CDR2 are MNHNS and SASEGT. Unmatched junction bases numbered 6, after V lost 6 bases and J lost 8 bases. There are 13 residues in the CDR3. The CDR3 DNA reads TGTGCCAGCAGGGGAACAGGGGAAGAAAAACTGTTTTTT. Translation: CASRGTGEEKLFF.

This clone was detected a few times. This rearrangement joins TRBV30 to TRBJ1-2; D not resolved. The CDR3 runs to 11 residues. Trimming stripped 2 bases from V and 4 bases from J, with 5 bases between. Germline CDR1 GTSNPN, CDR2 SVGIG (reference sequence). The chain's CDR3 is CAWSRAYGYTF. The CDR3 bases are TGTGCCTGGAGTCGCGCCTATGGCTACACCTTC. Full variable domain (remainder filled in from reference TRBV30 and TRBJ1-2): SQTIHQWPATLVQPVGSPLSLECTVEGTSNPNLYWYRQAAGRGLQLLFYSVGIGQISSEVPQNLSASRPQDRQFILSSKKLLLSDSGFYLCAWSRAYGYTFGSGTRLTVV.

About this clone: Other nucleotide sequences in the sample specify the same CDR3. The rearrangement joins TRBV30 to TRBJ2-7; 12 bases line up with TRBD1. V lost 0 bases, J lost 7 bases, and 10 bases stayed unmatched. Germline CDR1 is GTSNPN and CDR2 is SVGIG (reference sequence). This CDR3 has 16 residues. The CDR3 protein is CAWSVLPGQGAREQYF. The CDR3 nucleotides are TGTGCCTGGAGTGTATTACCGGGACAGGGGGCGCGAGAGCAGTACTTC. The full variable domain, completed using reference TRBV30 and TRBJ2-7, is SQTIHQWPATLVQPVGSPLSLECTVEGTSNPNLYWYRQAAGRGLQLLFYSVGIGQISSEVPQNLSASRPQDRQFILSSKKLLLSDSGFYLCAWSVLPGQGAREQYFGPGTRLTVT.

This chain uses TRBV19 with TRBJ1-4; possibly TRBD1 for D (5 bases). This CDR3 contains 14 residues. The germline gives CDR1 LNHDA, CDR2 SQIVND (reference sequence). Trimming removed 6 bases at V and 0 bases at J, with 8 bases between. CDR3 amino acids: CASRGAATNEKLFF. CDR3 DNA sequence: TGTGCCAGTAGAGGGGCAGCAACTAATGAAAAACTGTTTTTT.

The CDR3 is CASSYSSGTYEQYF. DNA for the CDR3: TGTGCCAGCAGCTACTCTAGCGGGACATACGAGCAGTACTTC. The chain links TRBV13 to TRBJ2-7; TRBD2 matches 9 bases. This CDR3 is built from 14 residues. V lost 4 bases, J lost 4 bases, and 5 bases stayed unmatched. Germline CDR1 is PRHDT and CDR2 is FYEKMQ (reference sequence).

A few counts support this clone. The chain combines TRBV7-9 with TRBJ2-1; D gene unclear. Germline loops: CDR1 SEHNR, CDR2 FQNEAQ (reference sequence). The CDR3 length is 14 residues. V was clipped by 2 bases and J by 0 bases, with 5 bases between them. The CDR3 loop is CASSLLSSYNEQFF. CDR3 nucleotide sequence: TGTGCCAGCAGCTTACTAAGCTCCTACAATGAGCAGTTCTTC.

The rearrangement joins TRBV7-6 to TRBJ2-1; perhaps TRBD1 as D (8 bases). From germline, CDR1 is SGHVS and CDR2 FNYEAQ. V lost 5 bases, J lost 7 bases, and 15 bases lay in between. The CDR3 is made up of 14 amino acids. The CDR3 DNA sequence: TGTGCCAGCAGCCGACAGGGGAGGGGGAATGAGCAGTTCTTC. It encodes CASSRQGRGNEQFF. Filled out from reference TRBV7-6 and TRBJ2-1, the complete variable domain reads GAGVSQSPRYKVTKRGQDVALRCDPISGHVSLYWYRQALGQGPEFLTYFNYEAQQDKSGLPNDRFSAERPEGSISTLTIQRTEQRDSAMYRCASSRQGRGNEQFFGPGTRLTVL.

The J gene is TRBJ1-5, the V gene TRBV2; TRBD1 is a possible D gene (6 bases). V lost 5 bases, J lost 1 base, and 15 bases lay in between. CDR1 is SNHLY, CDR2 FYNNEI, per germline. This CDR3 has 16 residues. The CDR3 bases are TGTGCCAGCAGTACCGGGGGGGGCCGGAGCAATCAGCCCCAGCATTTT. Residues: CASSTGGGRSNQPQHF.

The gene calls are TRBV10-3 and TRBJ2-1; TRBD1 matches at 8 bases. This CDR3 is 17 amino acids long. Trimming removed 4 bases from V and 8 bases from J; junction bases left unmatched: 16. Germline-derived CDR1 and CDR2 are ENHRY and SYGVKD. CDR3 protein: CAISGQKGAGGIDEQFF. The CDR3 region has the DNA TGTGCCATCAGTGGGCAAAAAGGGGCAGGGGGCATAGATGAGCAGTTCTTC.

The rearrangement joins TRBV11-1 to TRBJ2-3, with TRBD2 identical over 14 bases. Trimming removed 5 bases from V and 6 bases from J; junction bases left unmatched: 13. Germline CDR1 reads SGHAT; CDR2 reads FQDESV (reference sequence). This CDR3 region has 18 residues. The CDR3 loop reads CASSRLRLAGGPKDTQYF. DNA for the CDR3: TGTGCCAGCAGCCGACTCCGACTAGCGGGAGGGCCTAAGGATACGCAGTATTTT.

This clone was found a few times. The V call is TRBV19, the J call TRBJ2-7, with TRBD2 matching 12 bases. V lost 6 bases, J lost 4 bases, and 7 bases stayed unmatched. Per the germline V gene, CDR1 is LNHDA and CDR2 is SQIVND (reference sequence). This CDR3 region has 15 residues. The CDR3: CASSDPGTSGYEQYF. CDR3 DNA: TGTGCCAGTAGCGACCCAGGGACTAGCGGGTACGAGCAGTACTTC.

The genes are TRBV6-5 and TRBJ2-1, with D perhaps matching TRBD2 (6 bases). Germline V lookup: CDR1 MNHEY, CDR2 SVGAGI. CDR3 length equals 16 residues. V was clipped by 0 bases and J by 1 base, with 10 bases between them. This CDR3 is CASSYSSGASYNEQFF. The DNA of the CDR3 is TGTGCCAGCAGTTACTCGTCGGGAGCTTCCTACAATGAGCAGTTCTTC.

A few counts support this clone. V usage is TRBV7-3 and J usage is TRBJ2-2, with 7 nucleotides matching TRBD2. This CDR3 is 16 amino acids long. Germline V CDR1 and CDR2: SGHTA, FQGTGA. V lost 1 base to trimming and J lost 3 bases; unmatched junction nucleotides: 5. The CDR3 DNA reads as TGTGCCAGCAGCTTAAGGGGCGGGGGATACACCGGGGAGCTGTTTTTT. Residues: CASSLRGGGYTGELFF.

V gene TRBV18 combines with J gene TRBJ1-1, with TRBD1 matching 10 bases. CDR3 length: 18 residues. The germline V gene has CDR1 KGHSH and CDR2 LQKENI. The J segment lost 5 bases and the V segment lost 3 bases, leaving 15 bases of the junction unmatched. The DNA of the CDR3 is TGTGCCAGCTCACCCATTCCCCCGGGACAGGGGTTGGGTACTGAAGCTTTCTTT. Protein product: CASSPIPPGQGLGTEAFF.